The source of this T cell receptor beta chain is a study of shared clonotypes between healthy human individuals. The CDR3 consists of 15 residues. V shed 4 bases and J shed 0 bases, with 13 bases lying between them. The germline gives CDR1 SGHNT, CDR2 YYREEE (reference sequence). Details on this clone: As yet, its antigen is unknown.

Study outcomes and limitations: Generally, naive subsets came out with larger estimated richness than memory subsets.

The data were produced by immunoSEQ multiplex PCR, yet TCRdb's version contains in-frame clones alone and is incomplete. The table records about 2.4 million clones, approximately 93% of them present only once. The receptor was derived from a young man in good health. Some clones in this sample may be carry-over from other donors' samples. Sequencing was performed on naive CD4+ T cells from PBMCs. Sample subset: CD45RA+ positively selected. The rearrangement uses TRBV5-4 and TRBJ1-1; perhaps TRBD1 as D (5 bases). CDR3 coding DNA: TGTGCCAGCAGCGACACACAGGCTTTGAACACTGAAGCTTTCTTT. As protein: CASSDTQALNTEAFF.